Listed below are T cell receptor beta chains from one sample, sequenced in a study of CDR3 diversity in severe acne. TCRdb reanalysed the PCR reads using MiXCR and keeps one entry per CDR3 protein. The sample includes about 85,000 distinct CDR3 sequences, 45% to 55% of them seen just once. The sample was blood. These receptors were obtained from a male donor in good health, serving as a control. The CDR3 runs from the conserved cysteine through the conserved F or W. A D gene is named only where the DNA matches it firmly. Rows give clone size only sometimes, using once, few, many, or a class for an expanded clone.

d_call: NA; v_call: TRBV6-5; j_call: TRBJ1-3; clone_size: NA; cdr3_nt: TGTGCCAGCAACTCCTGGGGGCGGACCTCTGGAAACACCATATATTTT; cdr3_aa: CASNSWGRTSGNTIYF
d_call: NA; v_call: TRBV7-3; j_call: TRBJ2-7; clone_size: NA; cdr3_nt: TGTGCCAGCAGCTTTGAGGGGGGGCCGGGGTACGAGCAGTACTTC; cdr3_aa: CASSFEGGPGYEQYF
d_call: NA; v_call: TRBV6-6; j_call: TRBJ1-5; clone_size: NA; cdr3_nt: TGTGCCAGCAGTTACTCGAGCGAGCCTGGGGAGCCCCAGCATTTT; cdr3_aa: CASSYSSEPGEPQHF
d_call: NA; v_call: TRBV7-9; j_call: TRBJ1-2; clone_size: NA; cdr3_nt: TGTGCCAGCAGCCCATACCAGTACGCTAACTATGGCTACACCTTC; cdr3_aa: CASSPYQYANYGYTF
d_call: NA; v_call: TRBV7-6; j_call: TRBJ2-5; clone_size: NA; cdr3_nt: TGTGCCAGCAGCTTAGGGGCGGCGGGATTAGAGACCCAGTACTTC; cdr3_aa: CASSLGAAGLETQYF
d_call: TRBD2; v_call: TRBV12-3/TRBV12-4; j_call: TRBJ2-5; clone_size: NA; cdr3_nt: TGTGCCAGCAGTTTCCTCGGGGGGTACGAAACGGAGACCCAGTACTTC; cdr3_aa: CASSFLGGYETETQYF
d_call: NA; v_call: TRBV20-1; j_call: TRBJ2-7; clone_size: NA; cdr3_nt: TGCAGTGCTCCAGATCGCTCCGGATTAATCGAGCAGTACTTC; cdr3_aa: CSAPDRSGLIEQYF
d_call: NA; v_call: TRBV19; j_call: TRBJ1-1; clone_size: many; cdr3_nt: TGTGCCAGTAGTGTCAATTGGGGGATCGCTGAAGCTTTCTTT; cdr3_aa: CASSVNWGIAEAFF
d_call: TRBD1; v_call: TRBV7-9; j_call: TRBJ2-7; clone_size: medium-sized; cdr3_nt: TGTGCCAGCAGCTTAGCCGGGACAGAGTCCTACGAGCAGTACTTC; cdr3_aa: CASSLAGTESYEQYF
d_call: TRBD1; v_call: TRBV7-2; j_call: TRBJ1-5; clone_size: few; cdr3_nt: TGTGCCAGCAGCTTTTCTCCAGGGGGCATTAGGAATCAGCCCCAGCATTTT; cdr3_aa: CASSFSPGGIRNQPQHF
d_call: NA; v_call: TRBV12-3/TRBV12-4; j_call: TRBJ1-1; clone_size: NA; cdr3_nt: TGTGCCAGCAGTCAATTTGGAAACACTGAAGTTTTCTTT; cdr3_aa: CASSQFGNTEVFF
d_call: TRBD1; v_call: TRBV6-5; j_call: TRBJ2-7; clone_size: NA; cdr3_nt: TGTGCCAGCAGTTACTGGGGACAGGGGGAAAAGTACTTC; cdr3_aa: CASSYWGQGEKYF
d_call: NA; v_call: TRBV7-2; j_call: TRBJ1-1; clone_size: NA; cdr3_nt: TGTGCCAGCGGGCGCACGGGGGGAATGAACACTGAAGCTTTCTTT; cdr3_aa: CASGRTGGMNTEAFF
d_call: TRBD2; v_call: TRBV20-1; j_call: TRBJ2-7; clone_size: NA; cdr3_nt: TGCAGTGCTAGAGATACCGGACTAGCGGGAGAAATCGTCCACGAGCAGTACTTC; cdr3_aa: CSARDTGLAGEIVHEQYF
d_call: NA; v_call: TRBV7-9; j_call: TRBJ2-2; clone_size: once; cdr3_nt: TGTGCCAGCAGCTTTTGGCAGGGAGATAGCCCTGGGGAGCTGTTTTTT; cdr3_aa: CASSFWQGDSPGELFF
d_call: NA; v_call: TRBV5-5; j_call: TRBJ1-1; clone_size: NA; cdr3_nt: TGTGCCAGCAGCTTGTTACCCGGGCTGAACACTGAAGCTTTCTTT; cdr3_aa: CASSLLPGLNTEAFF
d_call: NA; v_call: TRBV3-1; j_call: TRBJ2-2; clone_size: many; cdr3_nt: TGTGCCAGCAGCCAAGAAGGTGGTTACACCGGGGAGCTGTTTTTT; cdr3_aa: CASSQEGGYTGELFF
d_call: NA; v_call: TRBV7-3; j_call: TRBJ2-1; clone_size: NA; cdr3_nt: NA; cdr3_aa: CASSFYICIGLSSYNEQFF
d_call: NA; v_call: TRBV7-9; j_call: TRBJ1-6; clone_size: many; cdr3_nt: TGTGCCAGCAGCCTAGGGATATTAGATTCACCCCTCCACTTT; cdr3_aa: CASSLGILDSPLHF
d_call: TRBD1; v_call: TRBV12-3/TRBV12-4; j_call: TRBJ1-1; clone_size: NA; cdr3_nt: TGTGCCAGCAGCCTCGGACAGGGGGTCACTGAAGCTTTCTTT; cdr3_aa: CASSLGQGVTEAFF
d_call: TRBD2; v_call: TRBV5-5; j_call: TRBJ2-5; clone_size: once; cdr3_nt: TGCGCCAGCAGCTTGGGGACTAGCGGAGAGACCCAGTACTTC; cdr3_aa: CASSLGTSGETQYF
d_call: NA; v_call: TRBV5-4; j_call: TRBJ2-1; clone_size: NA; cdr3_nt: TGTGCCAGCAGCTTTGAGGGGGGGGGGCCGGGGTACAATGAGCAGTTCTTC; cdr3_aa: CASSFEGGGPGYNEQFF